This TCR beta chain was profiled in a study of T cell repertoires in cytomegalovirus infection. Across the whole study: Both a matching HLA type and CMV infection were indicated by public TCR beta signatures.

TCRdb called the reads again in MiXCR, with one record for every CDR3 protein. Of more than 110,000 distinct CDR3 sequences listed, about 31% are singletons. With respect to this clonotype: What it recognizes is unknown.

Deletions cut 4 bases from V and 4 bases from J, with 12 bases between. Germline V gives CDR1 SGHDT, CDR2 YYEEEE. CDR3 size: 13 residues. Regarding the study as a whole: Cumulative frequency of public TCR beta families picked out carriers of CMV plus the relevant HLA.

The gene calls are TRBV5-6 and TRBJ2-7; D ambiguous. The clonotype originates from a human donor in good health (CMV status not recorded). Some clones in this sample may be carry-over from other donors' samples. The specimen comprised CD8+ T cells from cultured PBMCs, sampled from culture after CMV antigen stimulation. The CDR3 nucleotides read TGTGCCAGCAGCATGTTCGCCGGATACGAGCAGTACTTC. Translating gives CASSMFAGYEQYF. Supplemented by reference TRBV5-6 and TRBJ2-7, the full variable domain reads DAGVTQSPTHLIKTRGQQVTLRCSPKSGHDTVSWYQQALGQGPQFIFQYYEEEERQRGNFPDRFSGHQFPNYSSELNVNALLLGDSALYLCASSMFAGYEQYFGPGTRLTVT.